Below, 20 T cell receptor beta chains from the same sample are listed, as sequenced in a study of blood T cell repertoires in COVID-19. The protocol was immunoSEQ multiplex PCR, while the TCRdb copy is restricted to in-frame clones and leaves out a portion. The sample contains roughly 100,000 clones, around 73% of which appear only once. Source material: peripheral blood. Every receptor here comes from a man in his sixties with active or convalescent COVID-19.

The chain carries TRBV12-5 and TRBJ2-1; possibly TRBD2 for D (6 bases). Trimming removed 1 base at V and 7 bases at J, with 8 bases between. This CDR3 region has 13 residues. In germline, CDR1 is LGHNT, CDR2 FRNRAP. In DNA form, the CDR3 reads TGTGCTAGTGGTTTGGGGGCGGGGAATGAGCAGTTCTTC. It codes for CASGLGAGNEQFF.

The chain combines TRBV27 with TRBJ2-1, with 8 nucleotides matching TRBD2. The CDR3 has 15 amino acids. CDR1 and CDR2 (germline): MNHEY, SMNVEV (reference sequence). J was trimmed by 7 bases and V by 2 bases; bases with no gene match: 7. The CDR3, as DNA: TGTGCCAGCAGTTTAAAAGCGGGACTAGGGAATGAGCAGTTCTTC. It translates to CASSLKAGLGNEQFF.

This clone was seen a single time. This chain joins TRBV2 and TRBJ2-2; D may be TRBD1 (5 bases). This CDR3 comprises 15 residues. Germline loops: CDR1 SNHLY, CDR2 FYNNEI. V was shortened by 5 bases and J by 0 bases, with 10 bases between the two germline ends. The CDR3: CASSLGHSNTGELFF. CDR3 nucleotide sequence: TGTGCCAGCAGTCTCGGACATTCGAACACCGGGGAGCTGTTTTTT.

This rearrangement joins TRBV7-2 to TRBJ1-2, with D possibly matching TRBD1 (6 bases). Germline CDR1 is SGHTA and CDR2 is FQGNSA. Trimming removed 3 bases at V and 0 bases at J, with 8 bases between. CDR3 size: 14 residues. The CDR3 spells CASSLGGPNYGYTF. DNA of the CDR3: TGTGCCAGCAGCTTGGGGGGGCCTAACTATGGCTACACCTTC.

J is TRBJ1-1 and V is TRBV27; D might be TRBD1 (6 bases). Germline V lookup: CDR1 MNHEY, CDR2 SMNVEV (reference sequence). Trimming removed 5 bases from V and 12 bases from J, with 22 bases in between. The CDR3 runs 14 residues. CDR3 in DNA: TGTGCCAGCAGTCCTAGTCGTCAGGGGTTGGTAACTTTCTTT. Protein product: CASSPSRQGLVTFF.

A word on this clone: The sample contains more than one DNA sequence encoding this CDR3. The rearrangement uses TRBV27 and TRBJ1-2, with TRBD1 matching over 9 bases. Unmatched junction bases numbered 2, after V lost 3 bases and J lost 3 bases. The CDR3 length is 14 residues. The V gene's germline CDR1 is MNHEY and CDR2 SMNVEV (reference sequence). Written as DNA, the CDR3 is TGTGCCAGCAGTTTTCGGACAGGGGACTATGGCTACACCTTC. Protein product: CASSFRTGDYGYTF.

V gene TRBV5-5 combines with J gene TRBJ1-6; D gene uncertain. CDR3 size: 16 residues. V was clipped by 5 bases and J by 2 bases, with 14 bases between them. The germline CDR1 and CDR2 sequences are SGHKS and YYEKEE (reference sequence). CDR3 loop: CASRPNHSPYNSPLHF. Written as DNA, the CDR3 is TGTGCCAGCAGACCAAATCACTCACCCTATAATTCACCCCTCCACTTT.

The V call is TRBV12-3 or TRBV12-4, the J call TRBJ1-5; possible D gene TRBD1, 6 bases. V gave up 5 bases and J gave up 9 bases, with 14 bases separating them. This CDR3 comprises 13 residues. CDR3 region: CASSLGRGRPQHF. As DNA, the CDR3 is TGTGCCAGCAGTCTTGGCAGGGGCCGGCCCCAGCATTTT.

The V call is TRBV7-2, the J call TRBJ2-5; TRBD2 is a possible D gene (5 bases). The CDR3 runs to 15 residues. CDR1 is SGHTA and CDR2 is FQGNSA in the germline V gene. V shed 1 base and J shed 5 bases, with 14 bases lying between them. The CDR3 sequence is CASSLVGLFSETQYF. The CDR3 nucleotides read TGTGCCAGCAGCTTAGTCGGACTTTTTTCGGAGACCCAGTACTTC. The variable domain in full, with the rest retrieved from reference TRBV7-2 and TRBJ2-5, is GAGVSQSPSNKVTEKGKDVELRCDPISGHTALYWYRQSLGQGLEFLIYFQGNSAPDKSGLPSDRFSAERTGGSVSTLTIQRTQQEDSAVYLCASSLVGLFSETQYFGPGTRLLVL.

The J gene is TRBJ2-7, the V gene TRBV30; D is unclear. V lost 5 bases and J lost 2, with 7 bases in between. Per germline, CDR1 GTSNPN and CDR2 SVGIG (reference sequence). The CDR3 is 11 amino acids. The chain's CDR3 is CAWDRAYEQYF. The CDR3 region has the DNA TGTGCCTGGGACCGCGCCTACGAGCAGTACTTC.

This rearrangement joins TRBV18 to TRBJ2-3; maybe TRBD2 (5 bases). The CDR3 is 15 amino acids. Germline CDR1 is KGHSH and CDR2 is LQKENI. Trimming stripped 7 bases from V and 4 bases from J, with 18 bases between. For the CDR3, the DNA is TGTGCCAGCTTCCAGAGCTTGGGGAGCGCAGATACGCAGTATTTT. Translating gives CASFQSLGSADTQYF.

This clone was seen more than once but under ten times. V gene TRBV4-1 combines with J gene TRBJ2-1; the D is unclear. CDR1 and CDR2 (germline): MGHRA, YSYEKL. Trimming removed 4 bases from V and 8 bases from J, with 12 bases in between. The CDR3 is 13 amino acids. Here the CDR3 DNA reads TGCGCCAGCAGCCGTTTGCAGAGCGATGAGCAGTTCTTC. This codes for CASSRLQSDEQFF.

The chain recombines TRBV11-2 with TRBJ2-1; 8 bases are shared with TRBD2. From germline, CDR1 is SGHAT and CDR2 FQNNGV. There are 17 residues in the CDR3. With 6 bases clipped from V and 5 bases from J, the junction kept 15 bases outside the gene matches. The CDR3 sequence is CASSRVWRTSTHNEQFF. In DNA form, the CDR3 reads TGTGCCAGCAGTAGAGTTTGGAGGACTAGCACCCACAATGAGCAGTTCTTC.

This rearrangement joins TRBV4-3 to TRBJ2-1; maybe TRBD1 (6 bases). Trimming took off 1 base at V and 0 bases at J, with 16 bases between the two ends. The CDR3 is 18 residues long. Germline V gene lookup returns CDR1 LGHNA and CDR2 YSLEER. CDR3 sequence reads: CASSQGSGQSSSYNEQFF. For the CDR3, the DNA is TGCGCCAGCAGCCAAGGCTCCGGACAGTCGAGCTCCTACAATGAGCAGTTCTTC.

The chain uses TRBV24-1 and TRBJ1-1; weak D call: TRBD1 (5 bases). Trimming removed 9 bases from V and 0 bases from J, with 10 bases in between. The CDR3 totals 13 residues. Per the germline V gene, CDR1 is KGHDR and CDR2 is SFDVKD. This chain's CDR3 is CATRAGMNTEAFF. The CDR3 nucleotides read TGTGCCACCCGTGCAGGGATGAACACTGAAGCTTTCTTT.

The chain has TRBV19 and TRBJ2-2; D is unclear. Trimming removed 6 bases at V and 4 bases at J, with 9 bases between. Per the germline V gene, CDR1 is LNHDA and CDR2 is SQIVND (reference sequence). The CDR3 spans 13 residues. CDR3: CASRGRITGELFF. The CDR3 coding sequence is TGTGCCAGTAGGGGCAGGATCACCGGGGAGCTGTTTTTT.

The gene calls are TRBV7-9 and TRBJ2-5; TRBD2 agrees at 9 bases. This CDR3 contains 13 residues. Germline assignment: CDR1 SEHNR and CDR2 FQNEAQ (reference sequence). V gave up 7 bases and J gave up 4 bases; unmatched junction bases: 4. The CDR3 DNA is TGTGCCAGCACCTCTAGCGGGACAGAGACCCAGTACTTC. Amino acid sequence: CASTSSGTETQYF.

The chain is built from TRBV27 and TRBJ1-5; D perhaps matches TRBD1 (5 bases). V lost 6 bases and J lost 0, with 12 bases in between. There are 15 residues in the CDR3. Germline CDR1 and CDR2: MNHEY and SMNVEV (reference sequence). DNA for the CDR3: TGTGCCAGCAGCCCGGGGGGGTTTAGCAATCAGCCCCAGCATTTT. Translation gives CASSPGGFSNQPQHF.

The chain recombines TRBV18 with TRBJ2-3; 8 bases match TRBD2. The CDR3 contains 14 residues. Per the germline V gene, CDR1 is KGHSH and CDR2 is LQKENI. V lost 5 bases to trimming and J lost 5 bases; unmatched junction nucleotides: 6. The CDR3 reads CASSLREAGDTQYF. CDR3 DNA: TGTGCCAGCTCATTGCGGGAGGCCGGAGATACGCAGTATTTT.

The CDR3 loop is CAWSPTATDTQYF. CDR3 nucleotides: TGTGCCTGGAGTCCGACAGCAACAGATACGCAGTATTTT. This chain links TRBV30 with TRBJ2-3, with a weak D call TRBD1 (5 bases). The CDR3 totals 13 residues. The germline V gene encodes CDR1 GTSNPN and CDR2 SVGIG (reference sequence). V was trimmed by 2 bases and J by 3 bases, leaving 9 bases between them.